This TCR beta chain was recorded in a study of blood T cell repertoires in COVID-19. Overall study context: Researchers got acute and convalescent COVID-19 samples from the United States, Italy and Spain. PBMCs, B-cell-depleted T cells, or T cells were the source of the cDNA or gDNA that made up the material.

In the original analysis: Amplified reference gene primers provided the basis for estimating nucleated cell counts. The table came from immunoSEQ multiplex PCR; TCRdb's copy has only in-frame clones and leaves some out. V and J calls and clone size follow that table, whereas D and trimming were derived from the DNA. The sample gives around 95,000 clones, more than 75% of which show up once; over 10% is in the top ten. CDR1 MNHEY and CDR2 SVGEGT come from the germline V gene. The CDR3 runs 11 residues. The germline V and J ends were trimmed by 5 bases and 5 bases, with 6 bases remaining between them. The TCR sequence derives from a human donor in a cohort sampled during active COVID-19. This chain joins TRBV6-2 or TRBV6-3 and TRBJ2-5, with a weak D call TRBD1 (5 bases). The sequencing sample was made of peripheral blood. Here the CDR3 reads CASSNRETQYF. CDR3 DNA: TGTGCCAGCAGTAACAGGGAGACCCAGTACTTC.